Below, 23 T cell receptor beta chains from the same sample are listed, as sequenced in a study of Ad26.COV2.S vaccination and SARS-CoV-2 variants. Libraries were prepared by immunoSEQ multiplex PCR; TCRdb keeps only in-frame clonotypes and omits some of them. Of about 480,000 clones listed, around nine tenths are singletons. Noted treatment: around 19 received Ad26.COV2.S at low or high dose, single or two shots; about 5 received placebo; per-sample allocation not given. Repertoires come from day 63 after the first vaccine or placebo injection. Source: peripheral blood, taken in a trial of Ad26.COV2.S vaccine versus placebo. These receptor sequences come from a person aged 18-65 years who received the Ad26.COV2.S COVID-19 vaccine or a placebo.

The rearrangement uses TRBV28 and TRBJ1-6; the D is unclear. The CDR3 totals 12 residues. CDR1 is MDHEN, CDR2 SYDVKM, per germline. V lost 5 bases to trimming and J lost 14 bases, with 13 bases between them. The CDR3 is CASSRGQISLHF. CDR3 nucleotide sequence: TGTGCCAGCAGTCGCGGGCAGATTTCCCTCCACTTT. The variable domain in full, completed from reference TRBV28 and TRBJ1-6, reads DVKVTQSSRYLVKRTGEKVFLECVQDMDHENMFWYRQDPGLGLRLIYFSYDVKMKEKGDIPEGYSVSREKKERFSLILESASTNQTSMYLCASSRGQISLHFGNGTRLTVT.

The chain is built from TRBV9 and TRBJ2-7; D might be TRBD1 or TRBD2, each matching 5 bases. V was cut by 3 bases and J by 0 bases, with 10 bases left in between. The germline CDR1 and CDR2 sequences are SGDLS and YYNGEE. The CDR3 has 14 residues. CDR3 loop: CASSARDGSYEQYF. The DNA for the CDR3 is TGTGCCAGCAGCGCCCGGGACGGCTCCTACGAGCAGTACTTC.

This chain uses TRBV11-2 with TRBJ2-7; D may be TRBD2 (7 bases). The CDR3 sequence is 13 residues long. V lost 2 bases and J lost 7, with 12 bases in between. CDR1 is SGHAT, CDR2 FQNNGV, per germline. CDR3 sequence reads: CASSLRGGLEQYF. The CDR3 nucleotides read TGTGCCAGCAGCTTAAGGGGGGGGCTTGAGCAGTACTTC. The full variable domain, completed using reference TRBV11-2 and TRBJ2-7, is EAGVAQSPRYKIIEKRQSVAFWCNPISGHATLYWYQQILGQGPKLLIQFQNNGVVDDSQLPKDRFSAERLKGVDSTLKIQPAKLEDSAVYLCASSLRGGLEQYFGPGTRLTVT.

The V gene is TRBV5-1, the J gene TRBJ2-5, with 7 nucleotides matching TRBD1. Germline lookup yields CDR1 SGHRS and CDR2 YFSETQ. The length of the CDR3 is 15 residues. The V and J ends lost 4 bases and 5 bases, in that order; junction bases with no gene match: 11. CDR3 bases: TGCGCCAGCAGCGTCTCTCAGGGGGTAGGCGAGACCCAGTACTTC. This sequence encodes CASSVSQGVGETQYF.

The CDR3 bases are TGTGCCAGCAGTTACTCGAACTTACGGATCAATGAGCAGTTCTTC. As protein: CASSYSNLRINEQFF. V gene TRBV6-2 or TRBV6-3 combines with J gene TRBJ2-1; D not certain. Germline assignment: CDR1 MNHEY and CDR2 SVGEGT. The length of the CDR3 is 15 residues. The V gene lost 0 bases and the J gene lost 6 bases, with 12 bases spanning the gap.

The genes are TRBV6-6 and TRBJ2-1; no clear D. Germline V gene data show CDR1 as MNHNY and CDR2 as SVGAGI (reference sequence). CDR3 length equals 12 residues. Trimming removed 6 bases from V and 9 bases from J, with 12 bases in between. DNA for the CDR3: TGTGCCAGCAGACCCTATGAAGGTGAGCAGTTCTTC. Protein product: CASRPYEGEQFF.

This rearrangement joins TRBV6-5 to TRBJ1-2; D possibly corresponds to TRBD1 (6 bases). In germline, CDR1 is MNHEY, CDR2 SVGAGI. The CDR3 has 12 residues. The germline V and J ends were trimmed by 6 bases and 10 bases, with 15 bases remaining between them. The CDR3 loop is CASRMVGGAYTF. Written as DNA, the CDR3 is TGTGCCAGCAGGATGGTGGGGGGGGCCTACACCTTC.

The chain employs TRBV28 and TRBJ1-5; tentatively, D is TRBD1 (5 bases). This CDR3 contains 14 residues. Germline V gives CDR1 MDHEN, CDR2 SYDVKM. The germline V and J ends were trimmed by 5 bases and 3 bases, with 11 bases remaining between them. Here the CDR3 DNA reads TGTGCCAGCAGTCCGGGGGGGGACAATCAGCCCCAGCATTTT. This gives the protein CASSPGGDNQPQHF.

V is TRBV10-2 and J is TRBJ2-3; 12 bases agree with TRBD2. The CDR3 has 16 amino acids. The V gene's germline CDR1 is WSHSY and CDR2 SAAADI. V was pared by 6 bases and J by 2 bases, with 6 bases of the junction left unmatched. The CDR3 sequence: CASRLAGGPFTDTQYF. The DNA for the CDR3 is TGCGCCAGCAGACTAGCGGGAGGCCCTTTCACAGATACGCAGTATTTT.

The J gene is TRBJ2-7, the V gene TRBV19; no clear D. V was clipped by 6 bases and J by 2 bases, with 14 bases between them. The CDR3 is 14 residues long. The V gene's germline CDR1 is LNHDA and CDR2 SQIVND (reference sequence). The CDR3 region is CASRVDEPPYEQYF. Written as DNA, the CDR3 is TGTGCCAGTAGAGTGGATGAGCCCCCCTACGAGCAGTACTTC.

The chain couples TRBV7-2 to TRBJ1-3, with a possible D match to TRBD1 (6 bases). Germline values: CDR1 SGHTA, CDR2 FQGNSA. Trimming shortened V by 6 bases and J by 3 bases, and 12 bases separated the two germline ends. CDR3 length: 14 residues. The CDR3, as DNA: TGTGCCAGCAGGCGAGGGGGTTATGGAAACACCATATATTTT. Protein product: CASRRGGYGNTIYF.

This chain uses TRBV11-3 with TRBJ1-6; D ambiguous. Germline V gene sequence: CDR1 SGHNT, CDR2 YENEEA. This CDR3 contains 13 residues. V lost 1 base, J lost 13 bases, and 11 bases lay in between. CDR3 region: CASSLGPTDPLHF. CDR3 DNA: TGTGCCAGCAGCTTAGGCCCTACGGATCCCCTCCACTTT.

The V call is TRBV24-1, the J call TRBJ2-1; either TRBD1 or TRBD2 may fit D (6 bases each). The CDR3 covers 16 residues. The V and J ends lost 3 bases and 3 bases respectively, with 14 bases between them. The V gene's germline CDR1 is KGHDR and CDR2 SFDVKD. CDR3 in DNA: TGTGCCACCAGTGATACAGGCGGAGGGGGCTACAATGAGCAGTTCTTC. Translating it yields CATSDTGGGGYNEQFF.

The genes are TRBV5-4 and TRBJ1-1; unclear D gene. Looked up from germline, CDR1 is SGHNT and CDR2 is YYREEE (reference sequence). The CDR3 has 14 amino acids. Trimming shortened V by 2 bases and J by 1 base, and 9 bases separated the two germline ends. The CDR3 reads CASSFGAGNTEAFF. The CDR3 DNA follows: TGTGCCAGCAGCTTTGGTGCGGGGAACACTGAAGCTTTCTTT.

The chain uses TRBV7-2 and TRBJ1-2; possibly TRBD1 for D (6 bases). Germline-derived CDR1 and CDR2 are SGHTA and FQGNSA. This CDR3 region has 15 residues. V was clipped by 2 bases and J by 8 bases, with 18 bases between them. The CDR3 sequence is CASSLPWGQGDGYTF. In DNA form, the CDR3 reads TGTGCCAGCAGCTTACCGTGGGGGCAGGGCGACGGCTACACCTTC. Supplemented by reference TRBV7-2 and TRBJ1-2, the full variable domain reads GAGVSQSPSNKVTEKGKDVELRCDPISGHTALYWYRQSLGQGLEFLIYFQGNSAPDKSGLPSDRFSAERTGGSVSTLTIQRTQQEDSAVYLCASSLPWGQGDGYTFGSGTRLTVV.

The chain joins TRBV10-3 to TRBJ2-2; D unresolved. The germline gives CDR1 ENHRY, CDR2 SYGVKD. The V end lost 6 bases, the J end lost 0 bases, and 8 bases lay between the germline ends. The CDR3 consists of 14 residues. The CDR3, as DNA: TGTGCCATCAGGGGCCCGACGAACACCGGGGAGCTGTTTTTT. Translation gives CAIRGPTNTGELFF.

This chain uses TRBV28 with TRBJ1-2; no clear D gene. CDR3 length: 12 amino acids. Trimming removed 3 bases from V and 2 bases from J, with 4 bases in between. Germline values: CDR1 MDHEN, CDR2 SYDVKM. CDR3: CASSLQNYGYTF. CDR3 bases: TGTGCCAGCAGTTTGCAGAACTATGGCTACACCTTC.

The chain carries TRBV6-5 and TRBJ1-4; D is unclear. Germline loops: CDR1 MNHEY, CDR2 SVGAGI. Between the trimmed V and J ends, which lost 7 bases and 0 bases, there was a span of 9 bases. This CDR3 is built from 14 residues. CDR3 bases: TGTGCCAGCACCACAAATCCAACTAATGAAAAACTGTTTTTT. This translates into CASTTNPTNEKLFF.

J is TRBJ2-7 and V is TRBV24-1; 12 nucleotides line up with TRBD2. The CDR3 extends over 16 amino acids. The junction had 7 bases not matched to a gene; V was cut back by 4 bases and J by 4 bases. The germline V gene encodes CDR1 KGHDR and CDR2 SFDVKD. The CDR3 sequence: CATSESGTSGLYEQYF. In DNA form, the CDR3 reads TGTGCCACCAGTGAGTCCGGGACTAGCGGGTTATACGAGCAGTACTTC.

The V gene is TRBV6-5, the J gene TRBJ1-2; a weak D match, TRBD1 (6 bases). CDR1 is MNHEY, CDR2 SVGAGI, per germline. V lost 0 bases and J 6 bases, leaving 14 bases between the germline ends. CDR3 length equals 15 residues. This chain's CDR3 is CASSYSGTRTNGYTF. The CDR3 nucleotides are TGTGCCAGCAGTTACTCCGGGACAAGGACAAATGGCTACACCTTC.

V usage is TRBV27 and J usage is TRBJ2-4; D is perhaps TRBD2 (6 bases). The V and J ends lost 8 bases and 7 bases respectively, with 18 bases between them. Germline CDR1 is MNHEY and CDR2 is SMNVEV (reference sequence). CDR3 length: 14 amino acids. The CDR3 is CASQNRELSNIQYF. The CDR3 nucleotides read TGTGCCAGCCAAAATCGGGAGCTTAGTAACATTCAGTACTTC.

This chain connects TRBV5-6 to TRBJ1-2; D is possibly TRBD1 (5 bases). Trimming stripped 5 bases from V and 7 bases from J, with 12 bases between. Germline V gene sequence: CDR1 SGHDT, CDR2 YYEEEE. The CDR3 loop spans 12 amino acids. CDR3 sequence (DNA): TGTGCCAGCAGGCCAGGGAGTCGTGGCTACACCTTC. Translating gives CASRPGSRGYTF.

The CDR3 region is CASGFGGTSVEQFF. DNA for the CDR3: TGTGCCAGTGGATTCGGGGGGACTAGCGTCGAGCAGTTCTTC. This chain uses TRBV19 with TRBJ2-1; 10 nucleotides agree with TRBD2. The length of the CDR3 is 14 residues. Trimming took 8 bases from V and 10 from J; bases not matched to a gene: 11. Germline V gene sequence: CDR1 LNHDA, CDR2 SQIVND (reference sequence).